This TCR beta chain was profiled in a study of regulatory T cells in long-lasting Graves disease. Investigators prepared the TCR beta libraries by applying iRepertoire HTBI primers and Arm-PCR of CDR3 regions. TCRdb passed the multiplex PCR reads through MiXCR, listing each CDR3 protein once. The table has 400,000 to 500,000 distinct CDR3 sequences, 16% seen once; the top ten hold roughly 10%. V gave up 8 bases and J gave up 2 bases, with 16 bases separating them. Germline loops: CDR1 MDHEN, CDR2 SYDVKM. The CDR3 is 14 residues long. Study-wide points: Fewer public clonotypes were shared by new patients (roughly 910) than by persistent patients (around 2,800).

In its sample, this clonotype was seen many times. The antigen remains undetermined. Described time point: newly diagnosed GD, antithyroid drugs for less than 3 months. RNA extracted from PBMCs served as the sequencing template. These data were also reused for a study on T cells in Graves' hyperthyroidism and ophthalmopathy. This second report adds: These patients, aged 18 to 65, had recently diagnosed hyperthyroidism lasting under 2 months.

This chain connects TRBV28 to TRBJ2-7; a weak D match, TRBD2 (6 bases). The clonotype comes from a woman in her 30s with Graves disease. Sequences were derived from peripheral blood mononuclear cells (PBMCs), sampled at new diagnosis, from a patient treated with antithyroid drugs. The CDR3 coding sequence is TGTGCCAGCCTGGAGGGCTCGAGCACCTACGAGCAGTACTTC. It is translated as CASLEGSSTYEQYF. Supplemented by reference TRBV28 and TRBJ2-7, the full variable domain reads DVKVTQSSRYLVKRTGEKVFLECVQDMDHENMFWYRQDPGLGLRLIYFSYDVKMKEKGDIPEGYSVSREKKERFSLILESASTNQTSMYLCASLEGSSTYEQYFGPGTRLTVT.